This passage covers 24 T cell receptor beta chains from one sample sequenced in a study of T cell responses to AZD1222 COVID-19 vaccine. Libraries were prepared by immunoSEQ multiplex PCR; TCRdb keeps only in-frame clonotypes and omits some of them. This sample has about 150,000 clones, with around 93% found just once. The starting material was peripheral blood, obtained 28 days after the second AZD1222 dose. The receptors shown here come from an adult who received the AZD1222 COVID-19 vaccine.

J is TRBJ1-2 and V is TRBV7-9; D is possibly TRBD1 (5 bases). Germline V gives CDR1 SEHNR, CDR2 FQNEAQ (reference sequence). This CDR3 is 14 amino acids long. The germline V and J ends were trimmed by 3 bases and 5 bases, with 13 bases remaining between them. CDR3: CASSLRGTPYGYTF. CDR3 in DNA: TGTGCCAGCAGCTTGCGGGGGACTCCTTATGGCTACACCTTC.

The V and J genes are TRBV5-1 and TRBJ1-4; tentatively, D is TRBD1 (6 bases). Germline loops: CDR1 SGHRS, CDR2 YFSETQ. Between the trimmed V and J ends, which lost 1 base and 7 bases, there was a span of 14 bases. This CDR3 has 15 amino acids. The chain's CDR3 is CASSLKGEVGEKLFF. The CDR3 DNA follows: TGCGCCAGCAGCTTGAAGGGGGAGGTGGGTGAAAAACTGTTTTTT.

The chain has TRBV4-1 and TRBJ1-6; 9 bases agree with TRBD1. CDR1 is MGHRA, CDR2 YSYEKL, per germline. This CDR3 is 14 amino acids long. The J segment lost 9 bases and the V segment lost 5 bases, leaving 5 bases of the junction unmatched. CDR3 DNA sequence: TGCGCCAGCAGCGGGGGACAGGGTTTTTCACCCCTCCACTTT. Translation gives CASSGGQGFSPLHF.

V usage is TRBV9 and J usage is TRBJ2-2; possibly TRBD1 or TRBD2 for D (6 bases each). The V gene lost 0 bases and the J gene lost 0 bases, with 18 bases spanning the gap. Germline V lookup: CDR1 SGDLS, CDR2 YYNGEE. CDR3 length: 19 amino acids. The CDR3 coding sequence is TGTGCCAGCAGCGTAGCTACAGGGCTAGCGATCGCGAACACCGGGGAGCTGTTTTTT. This codes for CASSVATGLAIANTGELFF.

V and J are TRBV7-2 and TRBJ2-5, with TRBD2 identical over 11 bases. The CDR3 has 16 residues. Germline V gene sequence: CDR1 SGHTA, CDR2 FQGNSA. The ends lost 5 bases at V and 5 bases at J; junction bases unmatched: 10. The CDR3 here is CASSALLAGGLETQYF. CDR3 nucleotides: TGTGCCAGCAGCGCCCTGTTAGCGGGAGGGCTTGAGACCCAGTACTTC. The full variable domain, in which reference TRBV7-2 and TRBJ2-5 provide the parts outside the CDR3, is GAGVSQSPSNKVTEKGKDVELRCDPISGHTALYWYRQSLGQGLEFLIYFQGNSAPDKSGLPSDRFSAERTGGSVSTLTIQRTQQEDSAVYLCASSALLAGGLETQYFGPGTRLLVL.

The rearrangement links TRBV5-6 to TRBJ2-3; 12 positions agree with TRBD2. Germline V lookup: CDR1 SGHDT, CDR2 YYEEEE. The V segment lost 2 bases and the J segment 6 bases; nucleotides outside the gene matches: 7. The CDR3 consists of 16 residues. The CDR3 DNA is TGTGCCAGCAGCTTACCTAGCGGGGGGGCCTCCGATACGCAGTATTTT. This translates into CASSLPSGGASDTQYF.

The genes are TRBV7-6 and TRBJ2-7, with D unclear. Germline CDR1 is SGHVS and CDR2 is FNYEAQ. The CDR3 is 14 amino acids. V dropped 5 bases and J dropped 1 base, with 12 bases sitting between them. The CDR3 loop reads CASSHLFGSYEQYF. DNA of the CDR3: TGTGCCAGCAGCCATCTGTTTGGGTCCTACGAGCAGTACTTC.

The V call is TRBV7-6, the J call TRBJ2-1; D is perhaps TRBD1 (7 bases). Trimming left V 5 bases short and J 5 bases short, with 19 bases between. Germline V gene sequence: CDR1 SGHVS, CDR2 FNYEAQ. There are 16 residues in the CDR3. CDR3 sequence reads: CASSPTWRGLDNEQFF. The CDR3 DNA reads as TGTGCCAGCAGCCCTACGTGGAGGGGGCTAGACAATGAGCAGTTCTTC.

The V gene is TRBV29-1, the J gene TRBJ1-1, with a possible D match to TRBD1 (5 bases). Germline V gene lookup returns CDR1 SQVTM and CDR2 ANQGSEA. The CDR3 sequence is 13 residues long. V was pared by 8 bases and J by 0 bases, with 13 bases between. CDR3 nucleotide sequence: TGCAGCTCGACCGGGGCTTTGAACACTGAAGCTTTCTTT. It yields the protein CSSTGALNTEAFF.

The chain joins TRBV21-1 to TRBJ1-2; the DNA was not used to check the table's D call, TRBD1. TRBV21-1 constitutes a pseudogene. The CDR3 contains 10 residues. CDR3 nucleotide sequence: TGTGCCAGCGTCTACAGGGGCTACACCTTC. Amino acids: CASVYRGYTF.

The chain has TRBV2 and TRBJ1-5; D perhaps matches TRBD1 (6 bases). This CDR3 has 14 residues. The germline V gene has CDR1 SNHLY and CDR2 FYNNEI. CDR3 nucleotides: TGTGCTAGCTACTCAGGGGCCCCGAATCAGCCCCAGCATTTT. This gives the protein CASYSGAPNQPQHF.

The chain is built from TRBV5-1 and TRBJ2-3, with D perhaps matching TRBD1 (5 bases). The CDR3 runs to 16 residues. Germline loops: CDR1 SGHRS, CDR2 YFSETQ. V was pared by 5 bases and J by 0 bases, with 16 bases between. The CDR3 loop is CASRIRQLTSTDTQYF. As DNA, the CDR3 is TGCGCCAGCAGGATCCGACAGTTAACTAGCACAGATACGCAGTATTTT. Complete variable domain (other parts from reference TRBV5-1 and TRBJ2-3): KAGVTQTPRYLIKTRGQQVTLSCSPISGHRSVSWYQQTPGQGLQFLFEYFSETQRNKGNFPGRFSGRQFSNSRSEMNVSTLELGDSALYLCASRIRQLTSTDTQYFGPGTRLTVL.

The chain links TRBV7-6 to TRBJ2-7; TRBD1 aligns across 10 bases. The CDR3 loop spans 13 amino acids. V shed 5 bases, J shed 6 bases, and the junction held 4 bases outside the gene matches. In germline, CDR1 is SGHVS, CDR2 FNYEAQ. The CDR3 DNA is TGTGCCAGCAGCGTCGACAGGGGGCCCGAGCAGTACTTC. Its translation: CASSVDRGPEQYF.

V is TRBV18 and J is TRBJ2-7; D ambiguous. V was shortened by 0 bases and J by 5 bases, with 8 bases between the two germline ends. The CDR3 runs to 13 residues. CDR1 KGHSH and CDR2 LQKENI come from the germline V gene. The chain's CDR3 is CASSPPVTHEQYF. Written as DNA, the CDR3 is TGTGCCAGCTCACCACCGGTCACCCACGAGCAGTACTTC.

Written as DNA, the CDR3 is TGTGCCAGTAGCCCTGGGGCAGTAAATCAGCCCCAGCATTTT. Its translation: CASSPGAVNQPQHF. This rearrangement joins TRBV19 to TRBJ1-5; D is possibly TRBD1 (5 bases). V shed 6 bases and J shed 4 bases, with 13 bases lying between them. This CDR3 comprises 14 residues. Germline CDR1 reads LNHDA; CDR2 reads SQIVND (reference sequence).

This chain links TRBV19 with TRBJ1-6, with 8 positions matching TRBD1. Germline values: CDR1 LNHDA, CDR2 SQIVND (reference sequence). J was trimmed by 5 bases and V by 8 bases; bases with no gene match: 8. The CDR3 extends over 15 amino acids. CDR3 residues: CASRRTGRDNSPLHF. As DNA, the CDR3 is TGTGCCAGTCGCCGGACAGGGCGCGATAATTCACCCCTCCACTTT.

This chain connects TRBV12-5 to TRBJ2-2; no reliable D call. CDR3 length: 14 amino acids. Trimming removed 4 bases at V and 4 bases at J, with 10 bases between. Looked up from germline, CDR1 is LGHNT and CDR2 is FRNRAP. The CDR3 region has the DNA TGTGCTAGTGGTTCCACCGGACGCACCGGGGAGCTGTTTTTT. Its protein is CASGSTGRTGELFF.

The chain joins TRBV11-3 to TRBJ2-5; 9 nucleotides agree with TRBD1. The V segment lost 5 bases and the J segment 5 bases; nucleotides outside the gene matches: 3. The CDR3 sequence is 13 residues long. Germline V gives CDR1 SGHNT, CDR2 YENEEA. CDR3 amino acids: CASSRQGGETQYF. The DNA for the CDR3 is TGTGCCAGCAGCCGACAGGGGGGCGAGACCCAGTACTTC.

The V call is TRBV4-1, the J call TRBJ1-1, with D tentatively TRBD1 (5 bases). Germline V gene sequence: CDR1 MGHRA, CDR2 YSYEKL. The V gene lost 2 bases and the J gene lost 0 bases, with 16 bases spanning the gap. The CDR3 length is 17 residues. CDR3 nucleotides: TGCGCCAGCAGCCAATTTTTCGGGGAGGGGTTGAACACTGAAGCTTTCTTT. Protein sequence: CASSQFFGEGLNTEAFF.

V gene TRBV7-2 combines with J gene TRBJ2-3, with a weak D call TRBD2 (5 bases). The CDR3 sequence is 14 residues long. Germline V CDR1 and CDR2: SGHTA, FQGNSA. Trimming removed 6 bases from V and 3 bases from J, with 13 bases in between. The CDR3 reads CASRRAGLTDTQYF. CDR3 bases: TGTGCCAGCAGAAGGGCGGGTTTAACAGATACGCAGTATTTT.

The rearrangement joins TRBV28 to TRBJ1-5; D is undetermined. The CDR3 is made up of 14 amino acids. Germline values: CDR1 MDHEN, CDR2 SYDVKM. The V and J ends lost 6 bases and 3 bases respectively, with 12 bases between them. DNA for the CDR3: TGTGCCAGCAGCCAGGTACAGTCCAATCAGCCCCAGCATTTT. Translating gives CASSQVQSNQPQHF.

This chain connects TRBV5-1 to TRBJ2-5, with D perhaps matching TRBD2 (5 bases). Per germline, CDR1 SGHRS and CDR2 YFSETQ. The V gene lost 4 bases and the J gene lost 2 bases, with 9 bases spanning the gap. The CDR3 totals 13 residues. The CDR3 is CASSPGLQETQYF. For the CDR3, the DNA is TGCGCCAGCAGCCCGGGATTACAAGAGACCCAGTACTTC.

The V gene is TRBV7-7, the J gene TRBJ2-5; D remains ambiguous. Germline-derived CDR1 and CDR2 are SSHAT and FNYEAQ (reference sequence). V lost 1 base and J lost 1, with 4 bases in between. This CDR3 comprises 13 residues. CDR3 bases: TGTGCCAGCAGCTTAGGAATCCAAGAGACCCAGTACTTC. It is translated as CASSLGIQETQYF.

The chain uses TRBV19 and TRBJ1-5; D not certain. V was cut by 5 bases and J by 1 base, with 15 bases left in between. The CDR3 contains 16 residues. Germline V CDR1 and CDR2: LNHDA, SQIVND (reference sequence). The CDR3 is CASSVLSGRSNQPQHF. In nucleotides, the CDR3 is TGTGCCAGTAGTGTTTTATCGGGTCGGAGCAATCAGCCCCAGCATTTT.